This T cell receptor beta chain was recovered during a study of control samples from healthy donors and cancer patients. The CDR3 is 15 amino acids. The ends were cut back, 0 bases at V and 8 bases at J, with 16 bases in the middle. Germline assignment: CDR1 LGHDT and CDR2 YNNKEL (reference sequence). TCRdb keeps only in-frame clones here, not all; method: immunoSEQ multiplex PCR. The data show about 120,000 clones, 88% seen once. The sequence was collected from a woman in her 70s in good health. Sequences were obtained from blood. V and J are TRBV3-1 (or the pseudogene TRBV3-2) and TRBJ1-2, with a tentative D call TRBD1 (6 bases). Here the CDR3 reads CASSQDWSGARGYTF. The DNA of the CDR3 is TGTGCCAGCAGCCAAGATTGGTCGGGGGCGCGGGGCTACACCTTC.